The clone carrying this T cell receptor (beta chain) was found many times. The data were obtained in a study of neurological immune-mediated disorders. The V segment lost 6 bases and the J segment 5 bases; nucleotides outside the gene matches: 4. This CDR3 comprises 14 residues. Per germline, CDR1 MDHEN and CDR2 SYDVKM. cDNA was made by 5'RACE with 10-nucleotide random UMIs. TCRdb independently ran MiXCR on the 5' RACE reads; one entry per CDR3 protein. The data contain more than 30,000 distinct CDR3 sequences, 7% to 8.5% of them singletons. The chain combines TRBV28 with TRBJ2-2; TRBD2 matches 9 bases. Sequencing was done on a sample of CD4+ T cells from blood. The TCR comes from a man aged 45-65 years in good health. The CDR3: CASSRRGGTGELFF. DNA of the CDR3: TGTGCCAGCAGCCGGCGGGGGGGTACCGGGGAGCTGTTTTTT.